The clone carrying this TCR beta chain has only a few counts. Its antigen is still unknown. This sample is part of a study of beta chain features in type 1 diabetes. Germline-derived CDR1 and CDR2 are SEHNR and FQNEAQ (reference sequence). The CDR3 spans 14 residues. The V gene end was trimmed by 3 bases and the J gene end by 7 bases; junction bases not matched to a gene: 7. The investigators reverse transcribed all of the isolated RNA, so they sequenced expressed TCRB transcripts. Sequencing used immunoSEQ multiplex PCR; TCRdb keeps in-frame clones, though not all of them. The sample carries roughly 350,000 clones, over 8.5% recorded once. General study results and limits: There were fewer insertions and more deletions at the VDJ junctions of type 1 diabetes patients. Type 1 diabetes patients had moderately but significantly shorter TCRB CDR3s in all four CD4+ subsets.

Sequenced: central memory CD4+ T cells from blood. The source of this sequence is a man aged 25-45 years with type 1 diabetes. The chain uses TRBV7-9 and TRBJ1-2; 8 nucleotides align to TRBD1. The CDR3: CASSFNDRGAGYTF. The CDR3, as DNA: TGTGCCAGCAGCTTTAACGACAGGGGAGCTGGCTACACCTTC.